This T cell receptor (beta chain) was found in a study of blood T cell repertoires in COVID-19. Original methodology: Reference gene primer amplification in the assay estimated nucleated cell counts. Measured with immunoSEQ multiplex PCR; TCRdb has only the in-frame clones, and not every one. V and J calls and clone size come straight from that table; D and trimming were deduced from the DNA. Counted here are 260,000 or so clones, 83% occurring once; the ten biggest clones make up approximately 3.8%. This CDR3 has 14 amino acids. The germline V and J ends were trimmed by 2 bases and 1 base, with 5 bases remaining between them. CDR1 is MRHNA and CDR2 is SNTAGT in the germline V gene. The study recruited people aged roughly 18 to 100 years across roughly 25 US areas.

The receptor was isolated from a woman aged 40 to 50 who had been exposed to COVID-19. The rearrangement joins TRBV6-4 to TRBJ2-2, with D possibly matching TRBD1 (5 bases). The sequencing sample was made of PBMCs or T cells enriched from blood (not recorded which). CDR3 region: CASSDGQNTGELFF. CDR3 DNA sequence: TGTGCCAGCAGTGACGGACAGAACACCGGGGAGCTGTTTTTT.